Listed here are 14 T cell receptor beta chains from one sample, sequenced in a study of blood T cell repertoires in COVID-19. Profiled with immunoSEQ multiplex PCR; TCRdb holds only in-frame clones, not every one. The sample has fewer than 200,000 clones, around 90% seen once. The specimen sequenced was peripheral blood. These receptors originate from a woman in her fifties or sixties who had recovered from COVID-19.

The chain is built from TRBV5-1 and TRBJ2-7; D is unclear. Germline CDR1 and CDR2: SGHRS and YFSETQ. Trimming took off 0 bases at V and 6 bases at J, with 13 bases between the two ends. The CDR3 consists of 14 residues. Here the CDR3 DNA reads TGCGCCAGCAGCTTGGCCGACACGTCGGCCGAGCAGTACTTC. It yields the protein CASSLADTSAEQYF. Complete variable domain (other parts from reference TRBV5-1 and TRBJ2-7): KAGVTQTPRYLIKTRGQQVTLSCSPISGHRSVSWYQQTPGQGLQFLFEYFSETQRNKGNFPGRFSGRQFSNSRSEMNVSTLELGDSALYLCASSLADTSAEQYFGPGTRLTVT.

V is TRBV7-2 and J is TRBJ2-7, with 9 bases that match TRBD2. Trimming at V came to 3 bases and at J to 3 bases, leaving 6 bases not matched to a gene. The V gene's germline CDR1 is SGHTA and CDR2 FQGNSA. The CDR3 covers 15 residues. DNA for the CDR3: TGTGCCAGCAGCTTCAGGCTAGCGGGGAGCTACGAGCAGTACTTC. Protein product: CASSFRLAGSYEQYF.

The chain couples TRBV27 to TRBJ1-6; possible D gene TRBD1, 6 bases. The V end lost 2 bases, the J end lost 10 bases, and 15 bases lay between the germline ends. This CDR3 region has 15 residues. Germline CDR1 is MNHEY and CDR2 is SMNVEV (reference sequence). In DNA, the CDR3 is TGTGCCAGCAGTTTAGATTCCCAGGGGCTCTCACCCCTCCACTTT. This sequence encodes CASSLDSQGLSPLHF.

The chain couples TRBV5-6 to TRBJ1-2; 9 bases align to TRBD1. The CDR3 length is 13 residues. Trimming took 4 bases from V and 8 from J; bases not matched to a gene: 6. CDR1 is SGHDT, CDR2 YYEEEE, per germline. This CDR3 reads CASSRTGGDGYTF. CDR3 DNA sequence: TGTGCCAGCAGCCGAACAGGGGGCGACGGCTACACCTTC.

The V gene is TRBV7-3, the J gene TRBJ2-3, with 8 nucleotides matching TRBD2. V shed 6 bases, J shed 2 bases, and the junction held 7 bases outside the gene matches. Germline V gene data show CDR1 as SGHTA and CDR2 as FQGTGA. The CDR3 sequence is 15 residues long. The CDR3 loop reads CASRYGRASTDTQYF. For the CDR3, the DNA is TGTGCCAGCAGATACGGGAGGGCCTCCACAGATACGCAGTATTTT.

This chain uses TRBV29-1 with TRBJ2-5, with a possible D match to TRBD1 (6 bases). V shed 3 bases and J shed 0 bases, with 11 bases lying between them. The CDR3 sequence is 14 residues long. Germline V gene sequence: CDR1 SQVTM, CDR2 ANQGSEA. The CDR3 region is CSVDLRQDQETQYF. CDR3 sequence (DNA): TGCAGCGTTGATCTCCGACAGGACCAAGAGACCCAGTACTTC.

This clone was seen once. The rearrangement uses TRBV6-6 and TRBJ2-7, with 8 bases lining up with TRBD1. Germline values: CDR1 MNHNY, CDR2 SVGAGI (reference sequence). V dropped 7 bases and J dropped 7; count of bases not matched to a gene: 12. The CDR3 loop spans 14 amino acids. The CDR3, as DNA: TGTGCCAGCACAACCGGGACAGGACTATGGGAGCAGTACTTC. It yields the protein CASTTGTGLWEQYF.

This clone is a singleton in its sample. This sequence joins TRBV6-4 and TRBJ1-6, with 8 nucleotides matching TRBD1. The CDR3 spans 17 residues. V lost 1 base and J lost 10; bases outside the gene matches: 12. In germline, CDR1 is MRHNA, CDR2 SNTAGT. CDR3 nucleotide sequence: TGTGCCAGCAGTGACTTACGGGACAGGAAAAGAGGATCACCCCTCCACTTT. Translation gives CASSDLRDRKRGSPLHF.

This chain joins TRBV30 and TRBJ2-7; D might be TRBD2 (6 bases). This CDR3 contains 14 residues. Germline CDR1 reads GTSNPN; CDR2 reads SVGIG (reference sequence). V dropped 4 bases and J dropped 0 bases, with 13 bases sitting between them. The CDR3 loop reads CAWKTSQFSYEQYF. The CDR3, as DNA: TGTGCCTGGAAGACTAGTCAATTCTCCTACGAGCAGTACTTC.

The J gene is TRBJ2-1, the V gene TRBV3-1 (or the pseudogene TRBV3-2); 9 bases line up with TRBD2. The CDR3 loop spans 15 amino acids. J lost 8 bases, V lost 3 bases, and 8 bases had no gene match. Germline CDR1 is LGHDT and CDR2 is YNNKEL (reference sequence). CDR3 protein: CASSQMSGGSDEQFF. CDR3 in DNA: TGTGCCAGCAGCCAGATGAGCGGGGGGTCCGATGAGCAGTTCTTC.

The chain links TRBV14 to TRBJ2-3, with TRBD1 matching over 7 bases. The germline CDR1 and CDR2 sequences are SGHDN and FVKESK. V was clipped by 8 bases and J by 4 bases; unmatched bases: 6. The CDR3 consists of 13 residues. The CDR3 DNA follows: TGTGCCAGCGGGACACAGGGGTCAGATACGCAGTATTTT. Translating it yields CASGTQGSDTQYF.

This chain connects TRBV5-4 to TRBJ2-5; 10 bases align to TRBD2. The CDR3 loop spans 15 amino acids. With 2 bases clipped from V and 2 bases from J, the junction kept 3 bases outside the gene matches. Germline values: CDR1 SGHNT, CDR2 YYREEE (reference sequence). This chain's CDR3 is CASSFPTSGQETQYF. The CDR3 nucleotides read TGTGCCAGCAGCTTCCCGACTAGCGGGCAAGAGACCCAGTACTTC.

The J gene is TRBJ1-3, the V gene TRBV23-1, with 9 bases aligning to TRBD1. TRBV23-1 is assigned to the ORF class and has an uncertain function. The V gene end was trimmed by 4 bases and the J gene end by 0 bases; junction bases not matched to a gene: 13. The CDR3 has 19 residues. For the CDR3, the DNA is TGCGCCAGCAGTCGACCCGGACAGGGGCGAGCGGACTCTGGAAACACCATATATTTT. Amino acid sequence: CASSRPGQGRADSGNTIYF.

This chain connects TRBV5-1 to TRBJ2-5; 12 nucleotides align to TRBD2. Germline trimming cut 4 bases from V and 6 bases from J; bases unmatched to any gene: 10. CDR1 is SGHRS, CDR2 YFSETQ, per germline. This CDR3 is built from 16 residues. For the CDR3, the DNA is TGCGCCAGCAGCCCCGGGACTAGCGGGCCCACGCAGACCCAGTACTTC. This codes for CASSPGTSGPTQTQYF.